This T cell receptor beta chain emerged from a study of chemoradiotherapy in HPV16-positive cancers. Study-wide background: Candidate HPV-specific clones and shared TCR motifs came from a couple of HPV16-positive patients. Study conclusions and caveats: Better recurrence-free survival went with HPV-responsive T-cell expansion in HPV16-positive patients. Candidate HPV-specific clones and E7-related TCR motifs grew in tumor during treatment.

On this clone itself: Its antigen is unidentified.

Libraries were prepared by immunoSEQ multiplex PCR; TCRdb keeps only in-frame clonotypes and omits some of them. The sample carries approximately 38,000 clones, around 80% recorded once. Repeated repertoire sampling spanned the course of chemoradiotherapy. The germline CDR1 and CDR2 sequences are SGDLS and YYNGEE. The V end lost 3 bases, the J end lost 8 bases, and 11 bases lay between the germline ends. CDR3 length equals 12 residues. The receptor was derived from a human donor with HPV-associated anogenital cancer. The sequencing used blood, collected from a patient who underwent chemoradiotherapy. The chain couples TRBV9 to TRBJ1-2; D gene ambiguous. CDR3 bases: TGTGCCAGCAGCGGGCCCGGGAAGGGCTACACCTTC. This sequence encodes CASSGPGKGYTF.